This T cell receptor beta chain was identified during a study of blood T cell repertoires in COVID-19. This clone has just one count. In the original processing: Estimation of nucleated cell counts relied on the amplification of reference gene primers. The method was immunoSEQ multiplex PCR; TCRdb's version includes in-frame clones alone and lacks a portion of them. That table gives V, J and clone size, and the DNA gave D and trimming. This sample carries tens of thousands of clones, less than 95% of them seen once, and the ten largest clones take roughly 1%. CDR1 is MDHEN, CDR2 SYDVKM, per germline. The CDR3 loop spans 17 amino acids. Trimming left V 4 bases short and J 3 bases short, with 19 bases between.

The V gene is TRBV28, the J gene TRBJ1-5, with D perhaps TRBD1 (6 bases). Material for sequencing was peripheral blood. The TCR was taken from a woman aged 50 to 60 in a cohort sampled during active COVID-19. The DNA for the CDR3 is TGTGCCAGCAGTTCCATCCGGGACACAGCGCTCAATCAGCCCCAGCATTTT. Translated: CASSSIRDTALNQPQHF.